What follows are 8 T cell receptor beta chains derived from one specimen sequenced in a study of patients and donors after allogeneic stem cell transplantation. TCRdb reprocessed the RT-PCR reads via MiXCR and lists one record per CDR3 protein. Among about 410,000 distinct CDR3 sequences, 16% were seen once, and the ten largest hold 6% to 8%. Sequenced: blood, either unsorted or a sorted T cell fraction (not recorded which). The receptors were sampled from a human donor who was either an allogeneic HSCT recipient or a stem cell or donor lymphocyte infusion donor (not recorded which). It is not recorded whose cells these are; they may come from a transplant donor.

This clonotype turned up a few times. This rearrangement joins TRBV19 to TRBJ2-2; 8 nucleotides align to TRBD2. The CDR3 runs 15 residues. Trimming took 8 bases from V and 2 from J; bases not matched to a gene: 7. Germline V gene lookup returns CDR1 LNHDA and CDR2 SQIVND (reference sequence). CDR3 residues: CASGVAGLNTGELFF. The CDR3 DNA is TGTGCCAGTGGTGTAGCGGGACTTAACACCGGGGAGCTGTTTTTT. Full variable domain (remainder filled in from reference TRBV19 and TRBJ2-2): DGGITQSPKYLFRKEGQNVTLSCEQNLNHDAMYWYRQDPGQGLRLIYYSQIVNDFQKGDIAEGYSVSREKKESFPLTVTSAQKNPTAFYLCASGVAGLNTGELFFGEGSRLTVL.

The chain carries TRBV18 and TRBJ1-3; possibly TRBD1 for D (5 bases). Trimming removed 0 bases from V and 0 bases from J, with 9 bases in between. This CDR3 has 16 amino acids. Germline CDR1 is KGHSH and CDR2 is LQKENI. The CDR3 reads CASSPPFRDSGNTIYF. CDR3 in DNA: TGTGCCAGCTCACCACCCTTCAGGGACTCTGGAAACACCATATATTTT.

The table lists this clonotype with a few counts. CDR3 DNA: TGTGCCAGCAGCTCAGAGGGGGTAAAAGTAAATGAGCAGTTCTTC. Translated, it gives CASSSEGVKVNEQFF. The V and J genes are TRBV7-9 and TRBJ2-1; possibly TRBD1 for D (6 bases). This CDR3 contains 15 residues. Trimming left V 4 bases short and J 7 bases short, with 17 bases between. CDR1 SEHNR and CDR2 FQNEAQ come from the germline V gene (reference sequence).

V is TRBV2 and J is TRBJ2-7; the D gene could be TRBD1 or TRBD2 (5 bases each). CDR3 size: 14 residues. Germline assignment: CDR1 SNHLY and CDR2 FYNNEI. Trimming took 8 bases from V and 3 from J, leaving 17 bases between them. DNA of the CDR3: TGTGCCAGCCGGAAGGCCGGGGCCCACTACGAGCAGTACTTC. Translated, it gives CASRKAGAHYEQYF.

V usage is TRBV10-3 and J usage is TRBJ1-2, with D perhaps matching TRBD1 (5 bases). V lost 3 bases, J lost 2 bases, and 16 bases lay in between. Germline loops: CDR1 ENHRY, CDR2 SYGVKD. The CDR3 length is 16 residues. The CDR3 reads CAISDPWGTVNYGYTF. In DNA, the CDR3 is TGTGCCATCAGTGATCCATGGGGGACGGTAAACTATGGCTACACCTTC.

This clonotype was seen a handful of times. The rearrangement joins TRBV4-1 to TRBJ2-4; 15 nucleotides agree with TRBD2. Germline CDR1 MGHRA, CDR2 YSYEKL. The CDR3 extends over 22 amino acids. The V gene end was trimmed by 1 base and the J gene end by 0 bases; junction bases not matched to a gene: 13. The CDR3 region is CASSQALRTSGGGPLAKNIQYF. In DNA form, the CDR3 reads TGCGCCAGCAGCCAAGCTCTCCGGACTAGCGGGGGGGGCCCGCTAGCCAAAAACATTCAGTACTTC.

This clonotype was counted a few times. The rearrangement joins TRBV7-9 to TRBJ1-4, with D unresolved. From germline, CDR1 is SEHNR and CDR2 FQNEAQ (reference sequence). The CDR3 has 15 amino acids. Trimming cost V 6 bases and J 2 bases, with 13 bases left between them. The CDR3 bases are TGTGCCAGCAGTTACGACTCAGCCACTAATGAAAAACTGTTTTTT. It translates to CASSYDSATNEKLFF.

The CDR3 is CASSLRVQGPKSTGELFF. The DNA for the CDR3 is TGTGCCAGCAGCTTAAGGGTACAGGGGCCTAAATCCACCGGGGAGCTGTTTTTT. The V gene is TRBV7-6, the J gene TRBJ2-2, with 7 nucleotides matching TRBD1. Germline assignment: CDR1 SGHVS and CDR2 FNYEAQ. The CDR3 has 18 amino acids. V was pared by 2 bases and J by 4 bases, with 13 bases of the junction left unmatched.